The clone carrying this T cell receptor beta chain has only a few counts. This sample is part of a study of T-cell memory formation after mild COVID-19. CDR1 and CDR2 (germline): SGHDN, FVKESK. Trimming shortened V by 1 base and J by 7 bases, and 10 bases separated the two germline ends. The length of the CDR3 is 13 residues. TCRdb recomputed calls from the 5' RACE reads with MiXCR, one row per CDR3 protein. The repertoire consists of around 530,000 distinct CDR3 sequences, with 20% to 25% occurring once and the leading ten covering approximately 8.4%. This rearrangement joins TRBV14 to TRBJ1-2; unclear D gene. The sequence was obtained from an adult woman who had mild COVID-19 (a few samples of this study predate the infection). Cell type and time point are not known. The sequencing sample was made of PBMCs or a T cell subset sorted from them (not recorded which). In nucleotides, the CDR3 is TGTGCCAGCAGCCAAGTAAGCTCCGGTGGCTACACCTTC. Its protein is CASSQVSSGGYTF. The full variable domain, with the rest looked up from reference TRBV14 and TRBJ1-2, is EAGVTQFPSHSVIEKGQTVTLRCDPISGHDNLYWYRRVMGKEIKFLLHFVKESKQDESGMPNNRFLAERTGGTYSTLKVQPAELEDSGVYFCASSQVSSGGYTFGSGTRLTVV.